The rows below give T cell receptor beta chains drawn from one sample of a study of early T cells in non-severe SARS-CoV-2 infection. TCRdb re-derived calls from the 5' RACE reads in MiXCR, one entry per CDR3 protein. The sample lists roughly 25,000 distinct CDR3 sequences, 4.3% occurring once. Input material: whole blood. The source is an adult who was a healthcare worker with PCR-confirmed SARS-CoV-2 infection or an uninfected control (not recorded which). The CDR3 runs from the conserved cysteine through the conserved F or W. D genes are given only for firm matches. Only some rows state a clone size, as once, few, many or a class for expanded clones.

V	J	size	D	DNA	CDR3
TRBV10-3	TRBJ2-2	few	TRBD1	TGTGCCATCAGTGACCGACAGGGATGGAACACCGGGGAGCTGTTTTTT	CAISDRQGWNTGELFF
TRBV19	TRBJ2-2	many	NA	TGTGCCAGTAGTTGGATCGCGAACACCGGGGAGCTGTTTTTT	CASSWIANTGELFF
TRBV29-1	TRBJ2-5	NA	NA	TGCAGCGTATACAGACCCCAAGAGACCCAGTACTTC	CSVYRPQETQYF
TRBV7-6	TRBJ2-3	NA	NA	TGTGCCAGCAGCATCGGGACGGATACGCAGTATTTT	CASSIGTDTQYF
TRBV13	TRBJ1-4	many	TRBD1	TGTGCCAGCAGCTTTGGGACAGAGAATGAAAAACTGTTTTTT	CASSFGTENEKLFF
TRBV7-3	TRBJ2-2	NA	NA	TGTGCCAGCAGCTTAAGGGCGAGGGCCCAGGGTACCGGGGAGCTGTTTTTT	CASSLRARAQGTGELFF
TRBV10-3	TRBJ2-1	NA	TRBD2	TGTGCCATCAGTGACATTGCGGGAGGGCATGAGCAGTTCTTC	CAISDIAGGHEQFF
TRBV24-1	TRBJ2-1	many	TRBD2	TGTGCCACCAGTGACCTTGGTAGCGGGAGCGGCCACAATGAGCAGTTCTTC	CATSDLGSGSGHNEQFF
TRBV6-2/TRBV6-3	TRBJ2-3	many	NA	TGTGCCAGCAGTCCCCGGTCAGAAGGAGATACGCAGTATTTT	CASSPRSEGDTQYF
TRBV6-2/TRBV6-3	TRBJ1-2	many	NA	TGTGCCAGCAGTTACGCGGGGAACGGCTACACCTTC	CASSYAGNGYTF
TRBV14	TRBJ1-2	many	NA	TGTGCCAGCAGCCAATGGGATGACGGCTATGGCTACACCTTC	CASSQWDDGYGYTF
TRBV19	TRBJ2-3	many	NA	TGTGCCAGTGAAACTTCCAGGGGAAGAGATACGCAGTATTTT	CASETSRGRDTQYF
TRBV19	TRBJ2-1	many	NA	TGTGGCACGGCCCCCCCAGGGGCGCAGGGCAATGAGCAGTTCTTC	CGTAPPGAQGNEQFF
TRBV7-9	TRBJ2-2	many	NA	TGTGCCAGCATTGAATTTCGCAGCTTCTACACCGGGGAGCTGTTTTTT	CASIEFRSFYTGELFF
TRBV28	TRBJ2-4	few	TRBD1	TGTGCCAGCAGACAACAGGGGGCGAAGCTAAAAAACATTCAGTACTTC	CASRQQGAKLKNIQYF
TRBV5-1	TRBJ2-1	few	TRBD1	TGCGCCAGCTCCCTCCGGGACAGGGAGAGTAATGAGCAGTTCTTC	CASSLRDRESNEQFF
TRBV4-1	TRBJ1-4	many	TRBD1	TGCGCCAGCAGCCTCTCATCCGGGACAGGCTCTGAAAAACTGTTTTTT	CASSLSSGTGSEKLFF
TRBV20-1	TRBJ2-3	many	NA	TGCAGTGCTAGAAGGGACGGAAGCACAGATACGCAGTATTTT	CSARRDGSTDTQYF
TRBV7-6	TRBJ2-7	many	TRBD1	TGTGCCAGCAGCCCCTGGACAGGGTGGGAGCAGTACTTC	CASSPWTGWEQYF
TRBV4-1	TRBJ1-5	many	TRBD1	TGCGCCAGCAGCCATGGACAGGGGAGTAGCAATCAGCCCCAGCATTTT	CASSHGQGSSNQPQHF
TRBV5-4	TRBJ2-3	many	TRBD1	TGTGCCAGCAGCTTGGGACAGGGGGGGACAGATACGCAGTATTTT	CASSLGQGGTDTQYF
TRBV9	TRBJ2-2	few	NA	TGTGCCAGCAGCGTAATAATCGGGGAGCTGTTTTTT	CASSVIIGELFF
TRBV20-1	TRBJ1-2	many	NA	TGCAGTGCCCCGAGCGGGCGCGAGGGCTACACCTTC	CSAPSGREGYTF
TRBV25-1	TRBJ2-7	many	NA	TGTGCCAGCAGGGGGGCCATCTACGAGCAGTACTTC	CASRGAIYEQYF
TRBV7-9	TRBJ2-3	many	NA	TGTGCCAGCGCACGCACAGATACGCAGTATTTT	CASARTDTQYF
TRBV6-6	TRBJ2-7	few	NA	TGTGCCAGCAGTTATAGAACCGACACCTACGAGCAGTACTTC	CASSYRTDTYEQYF
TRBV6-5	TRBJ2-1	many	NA	TGTGCCAGCAGTTACCGCAATGAGCAGTTCTTC	CASSYRNEQFF
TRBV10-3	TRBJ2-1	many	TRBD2	TGTGCCATCAGTAGGACTAGCGGGGGGGTGTCCAATGAGCAGTTCTTC	CAISRTSGGVSNEQFF
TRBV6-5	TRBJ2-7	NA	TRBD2	TGTGCCAGCAGCTCTAGCGGTTGGGGGTCGTACGAGCAGTACTTC	CASSSSGWGSYEQYF
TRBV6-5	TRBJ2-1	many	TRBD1	TGTGCCAGCAGTAGAAACGACAGGGTTGAAAATGAGCAGTTCTTC	CASSRNDRVENEQFF
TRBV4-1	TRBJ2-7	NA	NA	TGCGCCAGCAGCCAAGACCTAGGTTACGAGCAGTACTTC	CASSQDLGYEQYF
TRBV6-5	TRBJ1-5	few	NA	TGTGCCAGCAGACCAGGGAACGGCAATCAGCCCCAGCATTTT	CASRPGNGNQPQHF
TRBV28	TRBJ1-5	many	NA	TGTGCCAGCAGTTTATTCAACAGGAAGATAAGCAATCAGCCCCAGCATTTT	CASSLFNRKISNQPQHF
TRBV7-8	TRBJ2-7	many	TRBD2	TGTGCCAGCAGCTTGGGGACTAGCGGGCGCGGGGGTTACGAGCAGTACTTC	CASSLGTSGRGGYEQYF
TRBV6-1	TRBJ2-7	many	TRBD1	TGTGCCAGCAGGGCGCAGGGGGCTAAGGTCTACGAGCAGTACTTC	CASRAQGAKVYEQYF
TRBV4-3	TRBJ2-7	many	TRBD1	TGCGCCAGCAGCCCGACGACAGGGGGAACCTACGAGCAGTACTTC	CASSPTTGGTYEQYF
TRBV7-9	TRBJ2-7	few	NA	TGTGCCAGCAGCTTAGGTCTAGCGACCTACGAGCAGTACTTC	CASSLGLATYEQYF
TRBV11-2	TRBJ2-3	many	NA	TGTGCCAGCAGCGGCCGCTGGTTCTTAGGAGATACGCAGTATTTT	CASSGRWFLGDTQYF
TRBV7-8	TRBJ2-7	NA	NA	TGTGCCAGCAGCTTTACAGGGAGATTGTACGAGCAGTACTTC	CASSFTGRLYEQYF
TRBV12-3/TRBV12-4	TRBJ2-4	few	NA	TGTGCCAGCAGCGACAGAGCCAAAAACATTCAGTACTTC	CASSDRAKNIQYF